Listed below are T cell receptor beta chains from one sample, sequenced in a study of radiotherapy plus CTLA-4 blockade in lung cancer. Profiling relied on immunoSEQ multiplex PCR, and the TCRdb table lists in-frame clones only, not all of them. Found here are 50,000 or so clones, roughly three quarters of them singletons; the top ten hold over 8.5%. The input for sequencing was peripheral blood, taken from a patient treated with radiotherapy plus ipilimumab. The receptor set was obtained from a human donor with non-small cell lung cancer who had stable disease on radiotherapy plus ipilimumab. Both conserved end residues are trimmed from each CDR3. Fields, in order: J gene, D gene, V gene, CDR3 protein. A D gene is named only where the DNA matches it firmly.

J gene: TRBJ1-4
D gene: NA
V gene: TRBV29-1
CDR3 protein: SGGIGEKLF

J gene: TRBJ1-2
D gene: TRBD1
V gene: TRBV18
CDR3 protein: ASSPPGTGQSYT

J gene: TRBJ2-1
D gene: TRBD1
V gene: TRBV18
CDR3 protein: ASSARDRRYNEQF

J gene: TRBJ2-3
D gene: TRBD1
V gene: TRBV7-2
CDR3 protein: ASSSGQGTDTQY

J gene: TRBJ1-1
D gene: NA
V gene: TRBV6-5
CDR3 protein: ASSYANTEAF

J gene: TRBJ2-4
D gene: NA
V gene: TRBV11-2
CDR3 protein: ASSLGSGTKNIQY

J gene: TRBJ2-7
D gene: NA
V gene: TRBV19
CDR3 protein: ASSPRQGNSYEQY

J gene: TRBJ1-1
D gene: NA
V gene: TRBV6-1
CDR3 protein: ASSPDTEAF

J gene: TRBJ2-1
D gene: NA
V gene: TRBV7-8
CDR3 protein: ASSLVAGPPSDPYNEQF

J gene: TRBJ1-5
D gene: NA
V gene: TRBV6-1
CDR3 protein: ASSSFGQPQH

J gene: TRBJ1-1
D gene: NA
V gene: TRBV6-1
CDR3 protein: ASSERTPTEAF

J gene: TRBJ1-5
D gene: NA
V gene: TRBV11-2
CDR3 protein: ASSLDPARQPQH

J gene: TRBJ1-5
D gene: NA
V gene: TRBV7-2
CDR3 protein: ASSLRGGGQPQH

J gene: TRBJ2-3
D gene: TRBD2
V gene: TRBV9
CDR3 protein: ASSAAGGQTDTQY

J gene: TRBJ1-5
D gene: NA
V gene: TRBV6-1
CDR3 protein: ASRPGGISNQPQH

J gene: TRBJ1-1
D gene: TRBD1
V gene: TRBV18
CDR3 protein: ASSPPLRGDTEAF

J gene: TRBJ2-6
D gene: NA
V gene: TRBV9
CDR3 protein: ASNGGRTSSGANVLT

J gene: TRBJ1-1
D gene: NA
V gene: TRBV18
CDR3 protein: ASSPLGTQETEAF

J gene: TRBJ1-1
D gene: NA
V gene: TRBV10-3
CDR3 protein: AITRGSMNTEAF

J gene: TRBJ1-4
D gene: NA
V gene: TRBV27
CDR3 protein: ASSLEGGKLF

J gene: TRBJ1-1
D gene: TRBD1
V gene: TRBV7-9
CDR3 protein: ASRPRGQGNTEAF

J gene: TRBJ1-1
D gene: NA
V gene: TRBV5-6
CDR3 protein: ASSLAGGPRTEAF

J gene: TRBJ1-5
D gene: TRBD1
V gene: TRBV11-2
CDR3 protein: ASSPRNRTGLYSNQPQH

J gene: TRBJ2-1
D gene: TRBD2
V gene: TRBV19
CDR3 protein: ASSTLLGGITRNEQF

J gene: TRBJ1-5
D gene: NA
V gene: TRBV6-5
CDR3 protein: ASSYSSQEPQH

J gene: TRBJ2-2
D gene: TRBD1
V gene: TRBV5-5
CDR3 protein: ASSLAGTAVYRRELF

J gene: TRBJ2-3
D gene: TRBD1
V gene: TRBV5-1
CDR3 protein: ASSLLLTGGGTDTQY

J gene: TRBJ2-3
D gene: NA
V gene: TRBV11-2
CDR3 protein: ASSLDYGTDTQY